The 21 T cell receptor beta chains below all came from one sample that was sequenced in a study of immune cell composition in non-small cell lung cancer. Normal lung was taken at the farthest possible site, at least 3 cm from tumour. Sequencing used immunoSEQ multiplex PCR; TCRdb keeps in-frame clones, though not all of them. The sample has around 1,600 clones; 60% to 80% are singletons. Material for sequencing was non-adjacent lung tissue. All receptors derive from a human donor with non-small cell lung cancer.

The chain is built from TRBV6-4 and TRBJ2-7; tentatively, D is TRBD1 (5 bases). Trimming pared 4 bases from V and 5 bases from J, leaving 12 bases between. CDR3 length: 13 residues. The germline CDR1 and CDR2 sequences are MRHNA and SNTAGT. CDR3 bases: TGTGCCAGCAGTGCCTCTCCAGGGAACGAGCAGTACTTC. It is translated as CASSASPGNEQYF.

The CDR3 reads CASSRRQGGVTDTQYF. The CDR3, as DNA: TGTGCCAGCTCACGTCGACAGGGTGGGGTCACAGATACGCAGTATTTT. This chain uses TRBV18 with TRBJ2-3; TRBD1 agrees at 7 bases. Unmatched junction bases numbered 9, after V lost 4 bases and J lost 2 bases. The CDR3 contains 16 residues. CDR1 and CDR2 (germline): KGHSH, LQKENI.

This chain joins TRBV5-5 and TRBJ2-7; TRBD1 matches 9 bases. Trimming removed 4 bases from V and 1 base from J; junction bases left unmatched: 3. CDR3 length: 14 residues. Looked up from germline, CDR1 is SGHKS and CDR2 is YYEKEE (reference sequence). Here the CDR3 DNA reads TGTGCCAGCAGCGCCGGGACAGGGTCCTACGAGCAGTACTTC. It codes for CASSAGTGSYEQYF. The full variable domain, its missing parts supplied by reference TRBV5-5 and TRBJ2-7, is DAGVTQSPTHLIKTRGQQVTLRCSPISGHKSVSWYQQVLGQGPQFIFQYYEKEERGRGNFPDRFSARQFPNYSSELNVNALLLGDSALYLCASSAGTGSYEQYFGPGTRLTVT.

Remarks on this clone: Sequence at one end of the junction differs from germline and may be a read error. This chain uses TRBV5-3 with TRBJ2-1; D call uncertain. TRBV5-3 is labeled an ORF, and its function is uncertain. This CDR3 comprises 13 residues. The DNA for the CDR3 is TGTGCCAGCAGCTCCAAGCTTAGCCGAGAGCAGTTCTTC. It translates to CASSSKLSREQFF.

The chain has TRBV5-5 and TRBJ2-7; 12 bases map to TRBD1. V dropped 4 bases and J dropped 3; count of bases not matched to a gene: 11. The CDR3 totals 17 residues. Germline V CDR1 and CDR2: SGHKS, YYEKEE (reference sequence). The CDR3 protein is CASSRLGQGAGNYEQYF. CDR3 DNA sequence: TGTGCCAGCAGCCGATTGGGACAGGGGGCGGGTAACTACGAGCAGTACTTC.

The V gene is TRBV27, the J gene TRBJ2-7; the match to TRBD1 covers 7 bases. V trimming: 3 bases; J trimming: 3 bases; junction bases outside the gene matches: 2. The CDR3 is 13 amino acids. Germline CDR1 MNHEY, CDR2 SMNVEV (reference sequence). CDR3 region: CASSFAGGYEQYF. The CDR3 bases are TGTGCCAGCAGTTTCGCAGGGGGCTACGAGCAGTACTTC.

The CDR3 spells CASSSLGYEQYF. Here the CDR3 DNA reads TGTGCCAGCAGTAGCCTCGGCTACGAGCAGTACTTC. J is TRBJ2-7 and V is TRBV13; D unclear. Germline V gives CDR1 PRHDT, CDR2 FYEKMQ (reference sequence). V was cut by 6 bases and J by 3 bases, with 9 bases left in between. The CDR3 runs to 12 residues.

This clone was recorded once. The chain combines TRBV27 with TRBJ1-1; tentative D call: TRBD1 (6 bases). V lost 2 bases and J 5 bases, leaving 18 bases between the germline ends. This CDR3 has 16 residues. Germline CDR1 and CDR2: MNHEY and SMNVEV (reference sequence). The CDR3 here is CASSLGPMGARTEAFF. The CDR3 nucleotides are TGTGCCAGCAGTTTAGGCCCCATGGGGGCGAGAACTGAAGCTTTCTTT.

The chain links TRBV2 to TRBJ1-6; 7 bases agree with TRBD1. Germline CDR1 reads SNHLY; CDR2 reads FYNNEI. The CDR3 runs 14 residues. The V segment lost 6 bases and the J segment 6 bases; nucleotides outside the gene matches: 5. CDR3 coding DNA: TGTGCCAGCAGACGACAGGGCGTTAATTCACCCCTCCACTTT. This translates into CASRRQGVNSPLHF.

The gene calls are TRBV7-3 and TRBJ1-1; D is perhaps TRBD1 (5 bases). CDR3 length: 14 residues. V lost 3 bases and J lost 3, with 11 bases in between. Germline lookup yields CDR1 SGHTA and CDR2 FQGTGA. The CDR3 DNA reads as TGTGCCAGCAGCTTGTCGGGAGGGGACACTGAAGCTTTCTTT. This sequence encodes CASSLSGGDTEAFF.

The CDR3: CASGWGLARTTDTQYF. The CDR3 DNA sequence: TGTGCTAGTGGTTGGGGACTAGCGCGGACCACAGATACGCAGTATTTT. The chain is built from TRBV12-5 and TRBJ2-3, with 10 bases that match TRBD2. The CDR3 has 16 residues. The J segment lost 2 bases and the V segment lost 4 bases, leaving 6 bases of the junction unmatched. The V gene's germline CDR1 is LGHNT and CDR2 FRNRAP.

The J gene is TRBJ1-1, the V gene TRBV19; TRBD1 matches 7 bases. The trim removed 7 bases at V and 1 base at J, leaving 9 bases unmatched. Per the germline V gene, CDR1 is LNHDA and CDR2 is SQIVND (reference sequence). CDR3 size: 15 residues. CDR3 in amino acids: CASNPPTGSNTEAFF. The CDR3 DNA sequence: TGTGCCAGTAATCCCCCGACAGGGTCGAACACTGAAGCTTTCTTT.

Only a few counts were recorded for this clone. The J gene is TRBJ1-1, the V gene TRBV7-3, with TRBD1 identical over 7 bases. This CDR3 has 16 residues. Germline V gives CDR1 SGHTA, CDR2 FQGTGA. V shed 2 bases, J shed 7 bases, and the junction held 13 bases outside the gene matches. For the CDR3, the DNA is TGTGCCAGCAGCTTAGAATCTGGCCGTACAGGGGTTGAAGCTTTCTTT. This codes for CASSLESGRTGVEAFF. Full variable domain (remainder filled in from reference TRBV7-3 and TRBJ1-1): GAGVSQTPSNKVTEKGKYVELRCDPISGHTALYWYRQSLGQGPEFLIYFQGTGAADDSGLPNDRFFAVRPEGSVSTLKIQRTERGDSAVYLCASSLESGRTGVEAFFGQGTRLTVV.

The CDR3 DNA reads TGTGCCAGCAGCACCAGACAGGGGGCGACAGATACGCAGTATTTT. Its translation is CASSTRQGATDTQYF. The chain links TRBV13 to TRBJ2-3; the match to TRBD1 covers 10 bases. J lost 3 bases, V lost 5 bases, and 5 bases had no gene match. This CDR3 contains 15 residues. Germline V gene lookup returns CDR1 PRHDT and CDR2 FYEKMQ (reference sequence).

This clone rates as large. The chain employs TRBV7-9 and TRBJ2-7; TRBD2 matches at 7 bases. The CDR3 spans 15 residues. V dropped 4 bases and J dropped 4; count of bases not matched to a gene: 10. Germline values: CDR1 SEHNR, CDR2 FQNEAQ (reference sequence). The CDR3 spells CASSSVGGSSYEQYF. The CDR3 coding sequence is TGTGCCAGCAGCTCCGTCGGCGGGAGTTCGTACGAGCAGTACTTC.

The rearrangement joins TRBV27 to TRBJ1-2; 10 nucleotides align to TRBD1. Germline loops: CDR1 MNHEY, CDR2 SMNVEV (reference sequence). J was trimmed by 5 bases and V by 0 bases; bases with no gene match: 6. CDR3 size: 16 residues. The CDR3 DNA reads TGTGCCAGCAGTTTATCACCCTGGGACAGGGGATATGGCTACACCTTC. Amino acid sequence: CASSLSPWDRGYGYTF.

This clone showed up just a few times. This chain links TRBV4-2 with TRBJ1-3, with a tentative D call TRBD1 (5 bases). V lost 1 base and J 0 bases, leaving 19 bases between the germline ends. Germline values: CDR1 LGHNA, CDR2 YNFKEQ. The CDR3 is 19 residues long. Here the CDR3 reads CASSQAGPGTSYSGNTIYF. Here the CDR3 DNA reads TGTGCCAGCAGCCAAGCCGGGCCCGGGACTTCATACTCTGGAAACACCATATATTTT.

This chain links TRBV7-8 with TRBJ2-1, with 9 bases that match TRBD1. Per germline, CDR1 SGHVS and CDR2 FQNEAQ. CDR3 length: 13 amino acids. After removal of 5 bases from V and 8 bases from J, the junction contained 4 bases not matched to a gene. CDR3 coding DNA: TGTGCCAGCAGCAAGGACAGGGGCGATGAGCAGTTCTTC. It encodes CASSKDRGDEQFF.

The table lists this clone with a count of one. CDR3 coding DNA: TGTGCCAGCAGCTTCCTACAGGGCGAGGTCTCTGGAAACACCATATATTTT. Amino acids: CASSFLQGEVSGNTIYF. This chain connects TRBV7-8 to TRBJ1-3; D is possibly TRBD1 (6 bases). Deletions cut 3 bases from V and 0 bases from J, with 15 bases between. Germline values: CDR1 SGHVS, CDR2 FQNEAQ. CDR3 size: 17 residues.

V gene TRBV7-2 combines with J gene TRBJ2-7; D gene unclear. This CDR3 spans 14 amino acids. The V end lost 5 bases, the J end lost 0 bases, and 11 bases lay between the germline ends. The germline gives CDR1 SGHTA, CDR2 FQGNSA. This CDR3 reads CASSARVSSYEQYF. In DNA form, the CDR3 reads TGTGCCAGCAGCGCCCGAGTGAGCTCCTACGAGCAGTACTTC.

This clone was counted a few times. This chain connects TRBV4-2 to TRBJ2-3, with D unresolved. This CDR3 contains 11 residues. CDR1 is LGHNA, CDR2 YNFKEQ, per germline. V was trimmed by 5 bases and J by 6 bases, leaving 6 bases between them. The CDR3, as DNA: TGTGCCAGCAGCTACATGGATACGCAGTATTTT. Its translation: CASSYMDTQYF.